This T cell receptor (beta chain) was captured in a study of cytomegalovirus exposure and HLA in healthy donors. Study-level results: High specificity and sensitivity for cytomegalovirus status were reported for the classifier. A later analysis linked a missense DCLRE1C variant to TCR beta V- and J-gene trimming. According to the study, 150 to 200 TCR beta chains were cytomegalovirus-associated.

Use of 60 Vbeta and 13 Jbeta primers characterized the PCR. Method: immunoSEQ multiplex PCR; TCRdb's copy keeps in-frame clones and lacks some. The table includes some 190,000 clones, 75% to 90% detected once. Germline values: CDR1 MDHEN, CDR2 SYDVKM. Trimming removed 8 bases from V and 5 bases from J; junction bases left unmatched: 17. This CDR3 comprises 16 residues. This clone turned up a few times. Its target is not known. Sequenced sample: PBMCs. The V call is TRBV28, the J call TRBJ1-2; 7 nucleotides match TRBD1. This TCR was recovered from a man in his thirties or forties in good health and CMV-seronegative. CDR3 in DNA: TGTGCCAGCGTCTCCCTGGGGCAGGGGGATCTTTATGGCTACACCTTC. This translates into CASVSLGQGDLYGYTF.